This TCR beta chain was identified in a study of blood T cell repertoires in COVID-19. Study as a whole: Samples of COVID-19 (acute and convalescent) were obtained from the United States, Italy and Spain. The analysed material was cDNA or gDNA that came from T cells, B-cell-depleted T cells, or PBMCs.

V was shortened by 6 bases and J by 1 base, with 9 bases between the two germline ends. The CDR3 has 13 residues. Looked up from germline, CDR1 is SNHLY and CDR2 is FYNNEI. Original processing notes: Scientists estimated how many nucleated cells there were by amplifying reference gene primers. Assay used: immunoSEQ multiplex PCR; TCRdb lists only in-frame clones, some missing. That table supplies the V and J calls and clone size; D and trimming were determined from the DNA. Of tens of thousands of clones listed, 75% to 85% were seen once; the top ten hold roughly 19%. The clonotype originates from a woman at least 80 years old with acute or convalescent COVID-19. The sample comprised peripheral blood. The gene calls are TRBV2 and TRBJ1-1; D gene unclear. In DNA, the CDR3 is TGTGCCAGCAGGGAACACGGGAACACTGAAGCTTTCTTT. Its translation: CASREHGNTEAFF.